This T cell receptor beta chain derives from a study of cytomegalovirus exposure and HLA in healthy donors. The wider study: The 100 to 150 validation repertoires and the approximately 670 first-cohort repertoires shared a platform, a later analysis reported. Study-wide results and limits: Some TCR beta chains (approximately 180 of them) were listed as cytomegalovirus-associated. Specific recognition of CMV antigens was confirmed in vitro for a few chains (all CMV-associated). Rarity marked most TCR sequences, yet some public TCRs occurred in many donors.

The protocol was immunoSEQ multiplex PCR, while the TCRdb copy is restricted to in-frame clones and leaves out a portion. The data contain fewer than 250,000 clones, around 87% of them singletons. The sample holds one count of this clone. Its antigen is still unknown. Sequencing used PBMCs. The TCR originated in a man younger than 35 in good health and CMV-seronegative.

The CDR3 DNA reads as TGCGCCAGCAGCCAAGCCTTAGCGGGAGGGCCCTACGAGCAGTACTTC. Protein sequence: CASSQALAGGPYEQYF. The chain combines TRBV4-3 with TRBJ2-7, with 11 positions matching TRBD2. The CDR3 loop spans 16 amino acids. Looked up from germline, CDR1 is LGHNA and CDR2 is YSLEER. Trimming removed 1 base from V and 2 bases from J; junction bases left unmatched: 4.